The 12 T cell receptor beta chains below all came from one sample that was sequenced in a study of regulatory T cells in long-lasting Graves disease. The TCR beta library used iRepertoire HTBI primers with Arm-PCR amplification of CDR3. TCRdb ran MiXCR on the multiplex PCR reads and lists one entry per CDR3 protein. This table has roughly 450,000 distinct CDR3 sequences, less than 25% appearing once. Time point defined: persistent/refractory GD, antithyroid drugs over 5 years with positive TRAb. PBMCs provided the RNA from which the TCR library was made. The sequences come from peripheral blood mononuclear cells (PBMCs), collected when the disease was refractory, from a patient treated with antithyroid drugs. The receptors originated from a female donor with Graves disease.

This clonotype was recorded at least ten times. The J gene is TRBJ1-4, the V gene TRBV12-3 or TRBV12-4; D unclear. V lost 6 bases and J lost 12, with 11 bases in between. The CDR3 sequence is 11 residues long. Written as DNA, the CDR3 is TGTGCCAGCAGCCGCGGACCGGAACTGTTTTTT. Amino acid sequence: CASSRGPELFF.

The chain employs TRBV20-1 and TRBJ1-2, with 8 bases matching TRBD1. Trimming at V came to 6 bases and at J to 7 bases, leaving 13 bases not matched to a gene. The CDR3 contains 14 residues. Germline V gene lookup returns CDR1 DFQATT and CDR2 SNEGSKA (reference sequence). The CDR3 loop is CSATQLQGVSGYTF. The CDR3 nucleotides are TGCAGTGCCACACAACTACAGGGGGTCAGTGGCTACACCTTC.

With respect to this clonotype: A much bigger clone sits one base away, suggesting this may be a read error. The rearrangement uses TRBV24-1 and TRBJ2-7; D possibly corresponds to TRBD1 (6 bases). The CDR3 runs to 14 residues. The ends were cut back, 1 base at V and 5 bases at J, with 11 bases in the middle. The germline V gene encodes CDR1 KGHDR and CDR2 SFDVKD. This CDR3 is CATSDFGAGDEQYF. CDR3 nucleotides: TGTGCCACCAGTGATTTTGGGGCAGGGGACGAGCAGTACTTC.

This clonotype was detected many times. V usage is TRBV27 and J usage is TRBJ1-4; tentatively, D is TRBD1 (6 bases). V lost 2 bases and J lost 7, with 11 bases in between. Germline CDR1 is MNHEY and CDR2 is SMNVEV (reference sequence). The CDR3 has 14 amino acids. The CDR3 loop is CASSLNRAGEKLFF. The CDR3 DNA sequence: TGTGCCAGCAGTTTAAACAGGGCTGGTGAAAAACTGTTTTTT.

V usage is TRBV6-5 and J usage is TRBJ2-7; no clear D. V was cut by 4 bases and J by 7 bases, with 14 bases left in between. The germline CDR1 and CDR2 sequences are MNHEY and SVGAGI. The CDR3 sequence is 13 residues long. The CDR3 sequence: CASSWTAVGEQYF. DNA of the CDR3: TGTGCCAGCAGTTGGACCGCCGTAGGGGAGCAGTACTTC.

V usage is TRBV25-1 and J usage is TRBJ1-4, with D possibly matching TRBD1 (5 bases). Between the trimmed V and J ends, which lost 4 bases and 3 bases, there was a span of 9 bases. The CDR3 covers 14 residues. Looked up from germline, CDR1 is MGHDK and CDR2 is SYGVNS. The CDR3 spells CASSADRPNEKLFF. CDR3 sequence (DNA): TGTGCCAGCAGTGCCGACAGACCTAATGAAAAACTGTTTTTT.

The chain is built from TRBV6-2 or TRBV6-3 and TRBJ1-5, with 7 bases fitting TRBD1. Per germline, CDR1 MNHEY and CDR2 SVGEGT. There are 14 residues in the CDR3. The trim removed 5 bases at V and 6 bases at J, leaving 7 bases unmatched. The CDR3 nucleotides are TGTGCCAGCAGTCCCGGGACAGAGGTTCAGCCCCAGCATTTT. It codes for CASSPGTEVQPQHF.

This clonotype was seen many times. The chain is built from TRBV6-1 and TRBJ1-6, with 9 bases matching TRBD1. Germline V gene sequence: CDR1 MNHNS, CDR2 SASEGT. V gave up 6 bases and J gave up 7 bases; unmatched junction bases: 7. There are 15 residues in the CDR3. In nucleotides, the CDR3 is TGTGCCAGCAGAAACCCGGGACAGGGCAATTCACCCCTCCACTTT. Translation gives CASRNPGQGNSPLHF.

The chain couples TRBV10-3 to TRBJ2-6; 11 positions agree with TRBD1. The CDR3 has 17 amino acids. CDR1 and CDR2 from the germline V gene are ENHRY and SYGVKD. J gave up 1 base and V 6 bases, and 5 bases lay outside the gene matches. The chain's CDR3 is CAIRPGQGESGANVLTF. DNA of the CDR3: TGTGCCATCAGGCCGGGACAGGGGGAATCTGGGGCCAACGTCCTGACTTTC.

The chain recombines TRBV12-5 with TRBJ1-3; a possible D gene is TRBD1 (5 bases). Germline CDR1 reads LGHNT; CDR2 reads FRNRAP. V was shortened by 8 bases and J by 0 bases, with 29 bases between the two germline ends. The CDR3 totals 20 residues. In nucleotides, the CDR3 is TGTGCTAGTAATTGGCGGAGGGAACCGGGAGACAGACCCTCTGGAAACACCATATATTTT. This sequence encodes CASNWRREPGDRPSGNTIYF.

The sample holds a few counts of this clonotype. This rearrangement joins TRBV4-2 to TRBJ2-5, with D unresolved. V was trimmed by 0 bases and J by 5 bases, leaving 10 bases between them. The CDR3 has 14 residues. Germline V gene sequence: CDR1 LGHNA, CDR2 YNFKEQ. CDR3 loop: CASSQDRLGETQYF. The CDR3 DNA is TGTGCCAGCAGCCAAGACAGGCTCGGGGAGACCCAGTACTTC.

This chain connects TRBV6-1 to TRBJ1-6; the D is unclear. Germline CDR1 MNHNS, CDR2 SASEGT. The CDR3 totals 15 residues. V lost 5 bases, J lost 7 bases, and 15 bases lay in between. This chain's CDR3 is CASSTSRVGNSPLHF. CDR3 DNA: TGTGCCAGCAGTACAAGTCGGGTTGGAAATTCACCCCTCCACTTT.